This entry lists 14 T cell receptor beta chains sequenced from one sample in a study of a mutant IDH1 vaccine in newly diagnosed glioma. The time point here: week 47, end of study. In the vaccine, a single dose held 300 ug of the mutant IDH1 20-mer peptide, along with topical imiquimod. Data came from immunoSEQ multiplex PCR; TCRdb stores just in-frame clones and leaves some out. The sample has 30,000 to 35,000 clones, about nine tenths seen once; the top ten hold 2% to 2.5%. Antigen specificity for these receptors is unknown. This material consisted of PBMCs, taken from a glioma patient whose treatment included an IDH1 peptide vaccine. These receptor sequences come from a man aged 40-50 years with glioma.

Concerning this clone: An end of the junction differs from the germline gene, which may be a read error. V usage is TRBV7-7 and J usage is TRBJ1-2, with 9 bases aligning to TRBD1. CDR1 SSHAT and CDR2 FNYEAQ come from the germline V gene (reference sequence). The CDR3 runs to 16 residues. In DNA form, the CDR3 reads TGTGCTAGCAGCCTGTACCGGGACAGGGATACTCGGGGCTACACCTTC. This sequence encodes CASSLYRDRDTRGYTF.

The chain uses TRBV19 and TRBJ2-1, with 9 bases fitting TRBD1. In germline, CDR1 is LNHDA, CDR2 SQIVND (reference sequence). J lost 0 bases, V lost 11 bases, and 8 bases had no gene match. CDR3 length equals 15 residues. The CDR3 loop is CASSQTGGSYNEQFF. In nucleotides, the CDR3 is TGTGCCTCCAGCCAGACAGGGGGCTCCTACAATGAGCAGTTCTTC.

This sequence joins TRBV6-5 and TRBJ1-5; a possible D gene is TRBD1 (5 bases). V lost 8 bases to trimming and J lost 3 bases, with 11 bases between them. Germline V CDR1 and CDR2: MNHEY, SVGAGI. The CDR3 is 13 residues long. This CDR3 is CASARDVNQPQHF. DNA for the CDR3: TGTGCCAGCGCCCGGGACGTCAATCAGCCCCAGCATTTT.

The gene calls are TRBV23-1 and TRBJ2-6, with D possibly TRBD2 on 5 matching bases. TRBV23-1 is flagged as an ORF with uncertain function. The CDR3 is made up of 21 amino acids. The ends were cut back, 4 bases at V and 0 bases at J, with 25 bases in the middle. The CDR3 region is CASSPITCRADYLSGANVLTF. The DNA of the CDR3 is TGCGCCAGCAGTCCTATAACGTGCCGGGCTGACTACCTCTCTGGGGCCAACGTCCTGACTTTC.

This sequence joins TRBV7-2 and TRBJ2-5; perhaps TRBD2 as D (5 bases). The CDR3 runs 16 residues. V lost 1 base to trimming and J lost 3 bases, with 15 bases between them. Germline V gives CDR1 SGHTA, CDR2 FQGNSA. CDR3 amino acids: CASSLEGSVGKETQYF. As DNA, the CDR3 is TGTGCCAGCAGCTTAGAAGGGAGCGTGGGTAAAGAGACCCAGTACTTC.

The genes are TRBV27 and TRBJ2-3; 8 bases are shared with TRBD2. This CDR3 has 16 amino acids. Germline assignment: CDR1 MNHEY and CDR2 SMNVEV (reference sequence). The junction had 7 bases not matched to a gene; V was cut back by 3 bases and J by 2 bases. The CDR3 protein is CASSFIAGPSTDTQYF. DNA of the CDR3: TGTGCCAGCAGTTTCATAGCGGGACCGTCCACAGATACGCAGTATTTT.

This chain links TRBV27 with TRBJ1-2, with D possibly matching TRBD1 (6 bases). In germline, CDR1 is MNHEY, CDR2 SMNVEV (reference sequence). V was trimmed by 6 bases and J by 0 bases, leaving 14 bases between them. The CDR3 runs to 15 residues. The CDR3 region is CASRPTGPSNYGYTF. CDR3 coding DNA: TGTGCCAGCAGGCCTACAGGGCCCTCTAACTATGGCTACACCTTC.

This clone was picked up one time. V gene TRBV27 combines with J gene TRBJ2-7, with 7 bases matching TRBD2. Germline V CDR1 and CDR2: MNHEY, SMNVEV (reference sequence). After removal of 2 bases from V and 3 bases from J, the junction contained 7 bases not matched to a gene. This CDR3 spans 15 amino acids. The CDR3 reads CASSLGASGLYEQYF. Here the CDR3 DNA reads TGTGCCAGCAGTTTAGGGGCTAGCGGACTCTACGAGCAGTACTTC.

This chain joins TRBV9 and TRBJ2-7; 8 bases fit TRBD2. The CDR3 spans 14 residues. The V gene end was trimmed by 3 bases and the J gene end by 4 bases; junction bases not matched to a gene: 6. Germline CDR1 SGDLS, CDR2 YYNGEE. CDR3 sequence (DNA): TGTGCCAGCAGCGCCGGGACTAGAGGGTACGAGCAGTACTTC. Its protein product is CASSAGTRGYEQYF.

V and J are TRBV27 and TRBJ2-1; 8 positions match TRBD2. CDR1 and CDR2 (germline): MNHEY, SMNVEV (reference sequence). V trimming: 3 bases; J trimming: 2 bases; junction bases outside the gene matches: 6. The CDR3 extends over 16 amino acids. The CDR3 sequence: CASSFSLAAPYNEQFF. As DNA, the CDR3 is TGTGCCAGCAGTTTCTCACTAGCGGCGCCCTACAATGAGCAGTTCTTC.

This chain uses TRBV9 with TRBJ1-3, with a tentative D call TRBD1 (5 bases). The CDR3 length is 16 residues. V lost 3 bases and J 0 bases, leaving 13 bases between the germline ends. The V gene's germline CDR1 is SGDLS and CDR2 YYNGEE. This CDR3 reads CASSATTGNSGNTIYF. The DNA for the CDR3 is TGTGCCAGCAGCGCTACCACAGGAAACTCTGGAAACACCATATATTTT.

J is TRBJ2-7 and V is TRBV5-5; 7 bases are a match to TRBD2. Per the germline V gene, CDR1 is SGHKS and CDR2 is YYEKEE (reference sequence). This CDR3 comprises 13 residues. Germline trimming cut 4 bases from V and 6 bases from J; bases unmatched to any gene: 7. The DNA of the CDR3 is TGTGCCAGCAGCCCCCGGACGGGGGGCGAGCAGTACTTC. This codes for CASSPRTGGEQYF.

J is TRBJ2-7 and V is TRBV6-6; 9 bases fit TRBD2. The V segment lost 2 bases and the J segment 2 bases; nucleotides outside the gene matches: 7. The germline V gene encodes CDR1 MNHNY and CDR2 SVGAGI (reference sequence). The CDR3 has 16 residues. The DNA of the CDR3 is TGTGCCAGCAGTTACCTGCCTGGCGGGAGGGCCTACGAGCAGTACTTC. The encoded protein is CASSYLPGGRAYEQYF.

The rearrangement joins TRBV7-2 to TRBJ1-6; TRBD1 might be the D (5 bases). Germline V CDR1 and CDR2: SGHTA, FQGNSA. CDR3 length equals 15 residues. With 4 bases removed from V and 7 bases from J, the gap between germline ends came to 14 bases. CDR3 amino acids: CASSYSQGRNSPLHF. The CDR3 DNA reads TGTGCCAGCAGCTACTCCCAGGGAAGGAATTCACCCCTCCACTTT.